The subject of this entry is one T cell receptor beta chain. Antigen: not known. The sample comes from a study of cytomegalovirus exposure and HLA in healthy donors. PCR used 60 Vbeta primers and 13 Jbeta primers. Assay: immunoSEQ multiplex PCR; the TCRdb copy retains only in-frame clones and omits some. Its clone listing holds around 190,000 clones. Notes on the study in general: A later examination showed that TCR association rates differed by HLA locus, with DRB1 most and HLA-C fewest.

This CDR3 has 15 residues. V lost 3 bases and J lost 9; bases outside the gene matches: 8. Germline values: CDR1 LNHDA, CDR2 SQIVND (reference sequence). The chain is built from TRBV19 and TRBJ2-1; 10 nucleotides agree with TRBD2. Sequencing was performed on PBMCs. This clonotype was sampled from a woman aged 25 to 39 in good health and CMV-seropositive. CDR3 bases: TGTGCCAGTAGTATCCCCCCTAGCGGGAGTGGTGAGCAGTTCTTC. Translated: CASSIPPSGSGEQFF.